In its sample, the clone carrying this T cell receptor beta chain ranks as large (0.1 to 1%). TRBV12-4/TRBJ1-2 clonotypes were amplified with adaptor-ligated barcode primers. TCRdb processed the multiplex PCR reads anew with MiXCR; each CDR3 protein has one entry. The table includes more than 150 distinct CDR3 sequences, just under 4% detected once. The CDR3 covers 14 residues. V shed 10 bases, J shed 7 bases, and the junction held 15 bases outside the gene matches. The sequence was obtained from a female donor with breast cancer. The sample comprised memory CD4+ T cells sorted from blood. As to subset: memory CD4+ T cells, CD4+CD45RO+CD25-. The chain couples TRBV12-3 or TRBV12-4 to TRBJ1-2; TRBD1 aligns across 7 bases. The CDR3 sequence: CATTLDRTTSGYTF. In DNA, the CDR3 is TGTGCCACCACTTTGGACAGGACGACCAGTGGCTACACCTTC.